This entry lists 12 T cell receptor beta chains sequenced from one sample in a study of cytomegalovirus exposure and HLA in healthy donors. It was with 60 Vbeta and 13 Jbeta primers that the PCR ran. Method: immunoSEQ multiplex PCR; TCRdb's copy keeps in-frame clones and lacks some. The profile shows 70,000 to 95,000 clones, 75% to 85% of them singletons. The sample taken for sequencing was PBMCs. The receptors shown here come from a woman under 40 in good health and CMV-seronegative.

The chain carries TRBV9 and TRBJ2-1, with a possible D match to TRBD1 (7 bases). Germline-derived CDR1 and CDR2 are SGDLS and YYNGEE. Deletions cut 4 bases from V and 0 bases from J, with 14 bases between. This CDR3 is 16 amino acids long. DNA of the CDR3: TGTGCCAGCAGCCGCAGGGGGGCGGCCTCCTACAATGAGCAGTTCTTC. Encoded protein: CASSRRGAASYNEQFF.

This clone was recorded only once. The V gene is TRBV29-1, the J gene TRBJ2-7; 11 nucleotides align to TRBD1. With 4 bases clipped from V and 5 bases from J, the junction kept 10 bases outside the gene matches. This CDR3 has 15 amino acids. Germline V gene lookup returns CDR1 SQVTM and CDR2 ANQGSEA. CDR3 in amino acids: CSVGGQGVLLHEQYF. CDR3 DNA: TGCAGCGTTGGGGGACAGGGGGTTCTTCTTCACGAGCAGTACTTC.

The rearrangement uses TRBV4-1 and TRBJ2-1; no firm D call. The CDR3 covers 13 residues. Deletions cut 3 bases from V and 8 bases from J, with 11 bases between. Germline V gives CDR1 MGHRA, CDR2 YSYEKL. CDR3 nucleotides: TGCGCCAGCAGCCAGGCTAGAGGCGATGAGCAGTTCTTC. Encoded protein: CASSQARGDEQFF.

The rearrangement links TRBV5-4 to TRBJ2-1; TRBD2 matches 12 bases. This CDR3 has 16 residues. Germline trimming cut 0 bases from V and 12 bases from J; bases unmatched to any gene: 10. Germline CDR1 reads SGHNT; CDR2 reads YYREEE (reference sequence). Here the CDR3 reads CASSLGSTSGSMRQFF. In DNA form, the CDR3 reads TGTGCCAGCAGCTTGGGATCGACTAGCGGGAGTATGAGGCAGTTCTTC.

This sequence joins TRBV28 and TRBJ2-7; no clear D. This CDR3 region has 12 residues. Trimming stripped 1 base from V and 3 bases from J, with 4 bases between. Germline V lookup: CDR1 MDHEN, CDR2 SYDVKM. CDR3 sequence reads: CASSLFYYEQYF. In DNA, the CDR3 is TGTGCCAGCAGTTTATTTTACTACGAGCAGTACTTC.

The chain recombines TRBV5-1 with TRBJ1-2; 9 bases line up with TRBD1. Germline V gene lookup returns CDR1 SGHRS and CDR2 YFSETQ. Trimming at V came to 4 bases and at J to 4 bases, leaving 8 bases not matched to a gene. The CDR3 sequence is 15 residues long. The CDR3 region is CASSPGTGYSYGYTF. CDR3 nucleotide sequence: TGCGCCAGCAGCCCCGGGACAGGGTATAGCTATGGCTACACCTTC.

V is TRBV10-1 and J is TRBJ1-2; weak D call: TRBD1 (6 bases). This CDR3 contains 15 residues. The V end lost 2 bases, the J end lost 3 bases, and 13 bases lay between the germline ends. CDR1 and CDR2 (germline): WNHNN, SYGVQD (reference sequence). The CDR3 is CASSEGRGDDYGYTF. In DNA form, the CDR3 reads TGCGCCAGCAGTGAGGGCAGGGGCGATGACTATGGCTACACCTTC.

The rearrangement uses TRBV7-8 and TRBJ2-7; no reliable D call. V was trimmed by 1 base and J by 0 bases, leaving 4 bases between them. Per the germline V gene, CDR1 is SGHVS and CDR2 is FQNEAQ. This CDR3 contains 13 residues. CDR3 nucleotides: TGTGCCAGCAGCTTAGATCACTCCTACGAGCAGTACTTC. The encoded protein is CASSLDHSYEQYF.

The CDR3 region has the DNA TGTGCCAGCAGTGTGGCCGGGTCAGTAAGAGCCTACAATGAGCAGTTCTTC. Protein product: CASSVAGSVRAYNEQFF. The rearrangement links TRBV2 to TRBJ2-1; no clear D. Trimming shortened V by 4 bases and J by 2 bases, and 18 bases separated the two germline ends. Germline V gene sequence: CDR1 SNHLY, CDR2 FYNNEI. The CDR3 sequence is 17 residues long.

The chain employs TRBV5-1 and TRBJ2-1, with 10 bases matching TRBD2. The CDR3 has 14 residues. CDR1 is SGHRS, CDR2 YFSETQ, per germline. V lost 5 bases, J lost 7 bases, and 6 bases stayed unmatched. CDR3 in amino acids: CASSSSGSSNEQFF. Written as DNA, the CDR3 is TGCGCCAGCAGTTCTAGCGGGAGTTCTAATGAGCAGTTCTTC.

V usage is TRBV10-3 and J usage is TRBJ2-7; 7 nucleotides line up with TRBD2. V gave up 4 bases and J gave up 2 bases; unmatched junction bases: 2. Germline CDR1 is ENHRY and CDR2 is SYGVKD. CDR3 length: 13 residues. CDR3 in amino acids: CAISGLAAYEQYF. The CDR3 DNA reads as TGTGCCATCAGTGGACTAGCCGCCTACGAGCAGTACTTC.

This sequence joins TRBV10-3 and TRBJ2-5; 14 bases map to TRBD2. The CDR3 contains 22 residues. The J segment lost 3 bases and the V segment lost 0 bases, leaving 18 bases of the junction unmatched. Germline-derived CDR1 and CDR2 are ENHRY and SYGVKD. CDR3: CAISESPRETSGRGSPEETQYF. The DNA of the CDR3 is TGTGCCATCAGTGAGTCGCCCAGGGAGACTAGCGGGAGGGGGAGTCCGGAAGAGACCCAGTACTTC.